The source of this T cell receptor beta chain is a study of beta chain features in type 1 diabetes. About the research overall: Summed over all samples, the examined sorted cells came to under 110,000,000. Study-level findings and limits: In type 1 diabetes patients, VDJ junctions had fewer insertions; deletions at these junctions were more frequent.

CD45RO/CCR7/CD25/CD127/CD95/CD27 separated CD4+ naive, central memory, regulatory and stem cell-like memory cells by sorting. Sorting gave populations that all exceeded 95% purity. Trimming removed 5 bases from V and 3 bases from J; junction bases left unmatched: 26. This CDR3 spans 22 amino acids. Germline CDR1 reads LNHDA; CDR2 reads SQIVND (reference sequence). The investigators reverse transcribed all of the isolated RNA, so they sequenced expressed TCRB transcripts. Profiled with immunoSEQ multiplex PCR; TCRdb holds only in-frame clones, not every one. The sample contains about 900,000 clones, under 20% of which appear only once. Note on this clone: What it binds is unknown.

The rearrangement joins TRBV19 to TRBJ2-3; TRBD2 matches at 10 bases. The sequenced material came from naive CD4+ T cells from blood. This clonotype was sampled from a young woman in good health. The CDR3 region is CASSLYATGLARGNQRTDTQYF. In DNA, the CDR3 is TGTGCCAGTAGTCTCTACGCAACGGGACTAGCGAGAGGAAACCAACGTACAGATACGCAGTATTTT.